The clone carrying this T cell receptor beta chain has only one observation. This sample stems from a study of blood T cell repertoires in COVID-19. The data were produced by immunoSEQ multiplex PCR, yet TCRdb's version contains in-frame clones alone and is incomplete. The table includes more than 250,000 clones, 87% detected once. V dropped 6 bases and J dropped 7; count of bases not matched to a gene: 10. CDR1 and CDR2 from the germline V gene are MNHEY and SVGAGI. The CDR3 extends over 15 amino acids. This clonotype was sampled from a woman aged 25 to 39 who had recovered from COVID-19. This chain connects TRBV6-5 to TRBJ1-5; TRBD1 aligns across 9 bases. The sequenced sample consisted of PBMCs or T cells enriched from blood (not recorded which). CDR3 region: CASSLGQGYNQPQHF. The CDR3 region has the DNA TGTGCCAGCAGCTTGGGACAGGGCTACAACCAGCCCCAGCATTTT.